This record looks at one T cell receptor beta chain sequence and its context. Its cognate antigen is unknown. This sample is part of a study of OX40 agonist ivuxolimab in advanced cancers. Trimming took 2 bases from V and 10 from J, leaving 12 bases between them. Germline V lookup: CDR1 GTSNPN, CDR2 SVGIG (reference sequence). The CDR3 contains 12 residues. With autoimmune disease history or systemic immunosuppression, patients were excluded. Overall study results and limits: Clonal expansion from baseline to week 6 occurred in both CD4+ and CD8+ T cells. Mean expanded clone counts were higher in CD8+ than CD4+ T cells.

TCRdb's table, derived via immunoSEQ multiplex PCR, lists solely in-frame clones and lacks some. The profile shows 130,000 or so clones, 90% of them singletons. The sequencing used CD4+ or CD8+ T cells sorted from blood, collected in a trial of the OX40 agonist ivuxolimab. V usage is TRBV30 and J usage is TRBJ2-1, with no clear D. This sequence originates from an adult with an advanced solid tumor such as melanoma, head and neck, liver or kidney cancer. CDR3 sequence (DNA): TGTGCCTGGAGTATCGGTCCCGTAGAGCAGTTCTTC. It specifies CAWSIGPVEQFF.